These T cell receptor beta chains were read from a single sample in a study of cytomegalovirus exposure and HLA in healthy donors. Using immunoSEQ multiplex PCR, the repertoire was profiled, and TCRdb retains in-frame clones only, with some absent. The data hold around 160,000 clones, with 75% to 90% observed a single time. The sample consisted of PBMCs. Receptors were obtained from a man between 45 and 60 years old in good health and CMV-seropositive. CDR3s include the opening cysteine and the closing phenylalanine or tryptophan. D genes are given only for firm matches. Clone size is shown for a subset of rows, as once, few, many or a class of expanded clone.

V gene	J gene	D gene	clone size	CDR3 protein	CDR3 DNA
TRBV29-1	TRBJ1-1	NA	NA	CSGNQGNTEAFF	TGCAGCGGGAATCAGGGGAACACTGAAGCTTTCTTT
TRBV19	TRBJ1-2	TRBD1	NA	CASSAGSGQVRHGYTF	TGTGCCAGTAGTGCCGGATCGGGACAGGTACGTCATGGCTACACCTTC
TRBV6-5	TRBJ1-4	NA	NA	CASSPFGDRGKLFF	TGTGCCAGCAGCCCCTTTGGGGATAGGGGAAAACTGTTTTTT
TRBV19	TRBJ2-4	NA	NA	CASSITGRNIQYF	TGTGCCAGTAGTATTACAGGCAGGAACATTCAGTACTTC
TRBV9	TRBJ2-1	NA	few	CASSHGQYNEQFF	TGTGCCAGCAGTCATGGACAGTACAATGAGCAGTTCTTC
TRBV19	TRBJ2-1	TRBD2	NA	CASSIVGGSGVF	TGTGCCAGTAGTATTGTAGGCGGGAGCGGGGTCTTC
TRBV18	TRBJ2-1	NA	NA	CASSPFGGLYNEQFF	TGTGCCAGCTCACCATTCGGGGGACTCTACAATGAGCAGTTCTTC
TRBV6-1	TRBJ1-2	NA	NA	CASSESLTGANYGYTF	TGTGCCAGCAGTGAATCTTTAACAGGTGCTAACTATGGCTACACCTTC
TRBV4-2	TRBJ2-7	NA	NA	CASSQDSGEGARSYEQYF	TGTGCCAGCAGCCAAGATTCGGGAGAGGGGGCCCGCTCCTACGAGCAGTACTTC
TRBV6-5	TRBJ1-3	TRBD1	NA	CASSLDRAGNTIYF	TGTGCCAGCAGTTTGGACAGGGCTGGAAACACCATATATTTT
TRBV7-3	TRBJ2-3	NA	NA	CASSLMRGDTQYF	TGTGCCAGCAGCTTAATGCGGGGAGATACGCAGTATTTT
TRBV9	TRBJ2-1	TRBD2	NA	CASSGGTSGYNEQFF	TGTGCCAGCAGCGGGGGGACTAGCGGGTACAATGAGCAGTTCTTC
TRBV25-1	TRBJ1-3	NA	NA	CASSGSRTIYF	TGTGCCAGCAGTGGAAGCCGGACCATATATTTT
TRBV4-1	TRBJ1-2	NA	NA	CASSQDRKYGYTF	TGCGCCAGCAGCCAAGACAGAAAATATGGCTACACCTTC
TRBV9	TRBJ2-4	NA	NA	CASSELGLGNIQYF	TGTGCCAGCAGCGAATTGGGGCTAGGAAACATTCAGTACTTC
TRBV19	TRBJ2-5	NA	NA	CASSIGGRGSETQYF	TGTGCCAGTAGTATCGGTGGCAGGGGATCAGAGACCCAGTACTTC
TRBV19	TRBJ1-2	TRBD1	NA	CASSIWQGARYGYTF	TGTGCCAGTAGTATATGGCAGGGGGCGCGGTATGGCTACACCTTC
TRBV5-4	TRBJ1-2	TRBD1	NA	CASRRSGTDGYTF	TGTGCCAGCAGACGTTCCGGGACAGATGGCTACACCTTC
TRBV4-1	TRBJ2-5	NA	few	CASSQGGEAMETQYF	TGCGCCAGCAGCCAAGGGGGCGAGGCAATGGAGACCCAGTACTTC
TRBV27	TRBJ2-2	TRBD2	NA	CASSELASGELFF	TGTGCCAGCAGTGAACTAGCGTCCGGGGAGCTGTTTTTT
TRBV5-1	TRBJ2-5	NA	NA	CASSLAGYETQYF	TGCGCCAGCAGCTTGGCAGGGTACGAGACCCAGTACTTC
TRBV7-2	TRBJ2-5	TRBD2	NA	CASSLLYIAGETQYF	TGTGCCAGCAGCTTACTATATATAGCGGGAGAGACCCAGTACTTC
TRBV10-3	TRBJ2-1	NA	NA	CAISETEWATEQFF	TGTGCCATCAGTGAGACAGAATGGGCGACTGAGCAGTTCTTC
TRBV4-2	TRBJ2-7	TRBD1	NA	CASSSRDSSYEQYF	TGTGCCAGCAGTAGCCGGGACAGTTCCTACGAGCAGTACTTC
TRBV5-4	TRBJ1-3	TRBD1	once	CASSPDRALGNTIYF	TGTGCCAGCAGTCCCGACAGGGCGTTAGGAAACACCATATATTTT
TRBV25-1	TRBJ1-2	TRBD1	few	CASSGTAFYGYTF	TGTGCCAGCTCCGGGACAGCTTTCTATGGCTACACCTTC
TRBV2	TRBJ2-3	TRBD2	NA	CASSEGLAGTDTQYF	TGTGCCAGCAGTGAAGGACTAGCGGGTACAGATACGCAGTATTTT
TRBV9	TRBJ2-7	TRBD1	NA	CASSVAGTGVYEQYF	TGTGCCAGCAGCGTAGCAGGGACAGGGGTTTACGAGCAGTACTTC
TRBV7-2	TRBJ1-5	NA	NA	CASSLEGAVINQPQHF	TGTGCCAGCAGCTTAGAAGGGGCCGTGATCAATCAGCCCCAGCATTTT
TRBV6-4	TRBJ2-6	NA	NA	CASSESSGANVLTF	TGTGCCAGCTCAGAAAGCTCTGGGGCCAACGTCCTGACTTTC